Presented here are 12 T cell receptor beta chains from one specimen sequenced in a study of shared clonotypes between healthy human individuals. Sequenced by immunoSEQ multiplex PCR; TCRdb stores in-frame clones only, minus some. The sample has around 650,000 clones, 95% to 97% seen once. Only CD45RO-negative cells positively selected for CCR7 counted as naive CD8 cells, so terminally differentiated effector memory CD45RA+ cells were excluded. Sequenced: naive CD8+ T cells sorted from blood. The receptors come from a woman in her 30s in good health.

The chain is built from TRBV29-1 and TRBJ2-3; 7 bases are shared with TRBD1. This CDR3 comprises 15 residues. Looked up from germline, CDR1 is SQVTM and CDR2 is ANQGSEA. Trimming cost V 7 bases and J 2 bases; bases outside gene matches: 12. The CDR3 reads CSAWQGQSITDTQYF. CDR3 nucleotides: TGCAGCGCTTGGCAGGGACAGTCTATCACAGATACGCAGTATTTT.

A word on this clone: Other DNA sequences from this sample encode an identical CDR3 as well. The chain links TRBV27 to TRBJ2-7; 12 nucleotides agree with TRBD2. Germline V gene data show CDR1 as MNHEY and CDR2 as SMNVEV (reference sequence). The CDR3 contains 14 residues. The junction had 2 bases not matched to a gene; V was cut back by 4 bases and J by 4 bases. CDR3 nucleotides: TGTGCCAGCAGTTCTAGCGGGAGGGTGTACGAGCAGTACTTC. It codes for CASSSSGRVYEQYF.

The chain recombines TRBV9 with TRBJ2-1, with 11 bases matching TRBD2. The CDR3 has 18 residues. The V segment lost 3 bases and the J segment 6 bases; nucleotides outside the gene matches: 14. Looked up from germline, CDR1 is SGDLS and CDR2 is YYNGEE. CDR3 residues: CASSALAGGPVLINEQFF. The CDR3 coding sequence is TGTGCCAGCAGCGCCTTAGCGGGAGGGCCGGTATTGATCAATGAGCAGTTCTTC. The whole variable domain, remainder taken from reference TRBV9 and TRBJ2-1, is DSGVTQTPKHLITATGQRVTLRCSPRSGDLSVYWYQQSLDQGLQFLIQYYNGEERAKGNILERFSAQQFPDLHSELNLSSLELGDSALYFCASSALAGGPVLINEQFFGPGTRLTVL.

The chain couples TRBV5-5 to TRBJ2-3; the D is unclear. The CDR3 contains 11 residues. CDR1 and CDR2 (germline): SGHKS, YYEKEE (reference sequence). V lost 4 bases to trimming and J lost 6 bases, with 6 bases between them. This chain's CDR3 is CASSRWDTQYF. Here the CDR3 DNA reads TGTGCCAGCAGCCGATGGGATACGCAGTATTTT.

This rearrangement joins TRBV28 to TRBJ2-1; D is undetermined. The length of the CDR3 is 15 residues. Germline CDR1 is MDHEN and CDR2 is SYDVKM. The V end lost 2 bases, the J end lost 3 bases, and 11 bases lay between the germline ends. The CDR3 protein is CASSLGVGHYNEQFF. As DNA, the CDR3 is TGTGCCAGCAGTTTAGGGGTGGGCCACTACAATGAGCAGTTCTTC.

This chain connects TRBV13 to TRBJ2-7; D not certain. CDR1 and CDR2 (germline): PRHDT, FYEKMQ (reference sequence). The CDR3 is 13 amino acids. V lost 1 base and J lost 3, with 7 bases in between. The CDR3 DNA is TGTGCCAGCAGCTTAGAAGGGAACTACGAGCAGTACTTC. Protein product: CASSLEGNYEQYF. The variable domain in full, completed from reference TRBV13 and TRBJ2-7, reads AAGVIQSPRHLIKEKRETATLKCYPIPRHDTVYWYQQGPGQDPQFLISFYEKMQSDKGSIPDRFSAQQFSDYHSELNMSSLELGDSALYFCASSLEGNYEQYFGPGTRLTVT.

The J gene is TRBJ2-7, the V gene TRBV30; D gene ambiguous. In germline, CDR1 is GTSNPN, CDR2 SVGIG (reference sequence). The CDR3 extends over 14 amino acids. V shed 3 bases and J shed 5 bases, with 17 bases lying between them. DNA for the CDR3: TGTGCCTGGAGGGAGACAAGTAGAGTCAACGAGCAGTACTTC. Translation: CAWRETSRVNEQYF.

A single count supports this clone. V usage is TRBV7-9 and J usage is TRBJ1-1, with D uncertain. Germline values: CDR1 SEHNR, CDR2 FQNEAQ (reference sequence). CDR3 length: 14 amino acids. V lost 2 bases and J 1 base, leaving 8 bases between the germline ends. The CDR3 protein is CASSLRLGNTEAFF. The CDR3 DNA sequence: TGTGCCAGCAGCTTACGTTTGGGGAACACTGAAGCTTTCTTT.

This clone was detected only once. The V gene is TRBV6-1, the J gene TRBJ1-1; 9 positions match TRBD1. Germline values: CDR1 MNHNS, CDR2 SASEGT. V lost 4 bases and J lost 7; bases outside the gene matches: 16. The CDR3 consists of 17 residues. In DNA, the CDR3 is TGTGCCAGCAGTGGACAGGGGGAGCGGGGGGAACTCTTTGAAGCTTTCTTT. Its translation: CASSGQGERGELFEAFF.

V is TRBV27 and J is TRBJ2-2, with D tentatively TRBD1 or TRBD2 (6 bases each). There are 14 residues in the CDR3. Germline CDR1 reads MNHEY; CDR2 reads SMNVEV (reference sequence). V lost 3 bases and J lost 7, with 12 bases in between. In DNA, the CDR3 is TGTGCCAGCAGTTTTGGGGGGCGCCTCGGGGAGCTGTTTTTT. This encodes CASSFGGRLGELFF.

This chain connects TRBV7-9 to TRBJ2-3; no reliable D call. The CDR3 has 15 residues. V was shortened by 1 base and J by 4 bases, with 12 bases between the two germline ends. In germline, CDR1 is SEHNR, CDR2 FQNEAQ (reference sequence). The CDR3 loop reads CASSLGLVGSDTQYF. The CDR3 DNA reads TGTGCCAGCAGCTTAGGTCTTGTGGGGTCAGATACGCAGTATTTT. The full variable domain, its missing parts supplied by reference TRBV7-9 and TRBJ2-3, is DTGVSQNPRHKITKRGQNVTFRCDPISEHNRLYWYRQTLGQGPEFLTYFQNEAQLEKSRLLSDRFSAERPKGSFSTLEIQRTEQGDSAMYLCASSLGLVGSDTQYFGPGTRLTVL.

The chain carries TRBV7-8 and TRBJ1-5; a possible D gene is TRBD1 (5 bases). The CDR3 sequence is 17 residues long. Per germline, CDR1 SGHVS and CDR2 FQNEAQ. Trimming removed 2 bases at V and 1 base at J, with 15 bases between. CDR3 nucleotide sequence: TGTGCCAGCAGCTTATCAAGAGGGGAATACAGCAATCAGCCCCAGCATTTT. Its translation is CASSLSRGEYSNQPQHF.